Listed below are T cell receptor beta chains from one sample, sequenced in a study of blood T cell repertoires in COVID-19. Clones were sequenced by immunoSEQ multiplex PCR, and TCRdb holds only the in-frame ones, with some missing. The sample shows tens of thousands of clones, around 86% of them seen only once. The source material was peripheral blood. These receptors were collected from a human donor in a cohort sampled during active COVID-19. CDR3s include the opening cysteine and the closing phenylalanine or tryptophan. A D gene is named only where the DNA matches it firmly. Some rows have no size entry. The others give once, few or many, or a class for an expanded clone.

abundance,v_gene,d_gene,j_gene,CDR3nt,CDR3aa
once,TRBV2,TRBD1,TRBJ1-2,TGTGCCAGCACTTATACAGGGGGAGAAGGCTACACCTTC,CASTYTGGEGYTF
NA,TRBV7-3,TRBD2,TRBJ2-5,TGTGCCAGCAGCCCCGGAATGGGACTAGCGGGAGTGGAGACCCAGTACTTC,CASSPGMGLAGVETQYF
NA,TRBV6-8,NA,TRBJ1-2,TGTGCCAGCAGTTACCCAAGGTCGACAGGCACCGGCTACACCTTC,CASSYPRSTGTGYTF
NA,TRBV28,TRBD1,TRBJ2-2,TGTGCCAGCAGTTTATTCTCGGACAGGGGGGGCACCGGGGAGCTGTTTTTT,CASSLFSDRGGTGELFF
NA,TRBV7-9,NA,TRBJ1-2,TGTGCCAGCAGTACAGGTGGAGTAGCCTATGGCTACACCTTC,CASSTGGVAYGYTF
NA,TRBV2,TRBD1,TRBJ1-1,TGTGCCAGCAGTGTACAGGGGGAAGCTTTCTTT,CASSVQGEAFF
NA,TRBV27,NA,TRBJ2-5,TGTGCCAGCAGAAAGGACATCCAAGAGACCCAGTACTTC,CASRKDIQETQYF
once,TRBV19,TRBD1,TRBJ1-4,TGTGCCAGTAGTATACAGGGGGTCGGTGAAAAACTGTTTTTT,CASSIQGVGEKLFF
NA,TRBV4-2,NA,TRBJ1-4,TGTGCCAGCAGCCGGCTTCCGGGACAAGGACTGGAAAAACTGTTTTTT,CASSRLPGQGLEKLFF
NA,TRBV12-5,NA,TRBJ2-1,TGTGCTAGTGGTTTGGGCAGGAGGTCCTACAATGAGCAGTTCTTC,CASGLGRRSYNEQFF
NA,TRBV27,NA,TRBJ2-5,TGTGCCAGCAGCCCTGGGCAACAAGAGACCCAGTACTTC,CASSPGQQETQYF
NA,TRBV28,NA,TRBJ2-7,TGTGCCAGCACCACTGGGGGGTTGGGGTACGAGCAGTACTTC,CASTTGGLGYEQYF
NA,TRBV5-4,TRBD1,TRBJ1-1,TGTGCCAGCAGCCTACCGACAGGGGCCACTGAAGCTTTCTTT,CASSLPTGATEAFF
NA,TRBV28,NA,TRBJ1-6,TGTGCCAGCAGTGTGGACAGCTATAATTCACCCCTCCACTTT,CASSVDSYNSPLHF
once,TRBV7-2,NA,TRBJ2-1,TGTGCCAGCAGCTCCAAGAGCCACAGGTCGGAGACCTACAATGAGCAGTTCTTC,CASSSKSHRSETYNEQFF
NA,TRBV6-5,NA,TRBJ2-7,TGTGCCAGCAGTTACTCGGGGAGCTCCTACGAGCAGTACTTC,CASSYSGSSYEQYF
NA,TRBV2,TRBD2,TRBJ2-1,TGTGCCAGCAAGGGACTAGTCTACAATGAGCAGTTCTTC,CASKGLVYNEQFF
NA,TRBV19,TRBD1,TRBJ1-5,TGTGCCACCCGCGAGGGACAGGGGGCTTATAGCAATCAGCCCCAGCATTTT,CATREGQGAYSNQPQHF
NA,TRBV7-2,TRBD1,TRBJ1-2,TGTGCCAGCAGCTCGGGACAGGTCTCGATGGTCGACACCTTC,CASSSGQVSMVDTF
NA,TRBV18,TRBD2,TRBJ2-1,TGTGCCAGCTCACCACCCGGACTAGCGGGAGTGAATGAGCAGTTCTTC,CASSPPGLAGVNEQFF